The next 29 T cell receptor beta chains were all read from a single sample in a study of cytomegalovirus exposure and HLA in healthy donors. The PCR contained 60 Vbeta and 13 Jbeta primers. This table comes from immunoSEQ multiplex PCR, and its TCRdb copy is limited to in-frame clones, with some not included. The data hold about 110,000 clones, with around 80% observed a single time. The source material was PBMCs. Receptors were obtained from a man aged 25-40 years in good health and CMV-seropositive.

CDR3 coding DNA: TGTGCCAGCAGCCGTATCCAGGGGTCGGCAATCAATGAGCAGTTCTTC. This sequence encodes CASSRIQGSAINEQFF. This sequence joins TRBV28 and TRBJ2-1; the D gene is possibly TRBD1 (6 bases). The germline CDR1 and CDR2 sequences are MDHEN and SYDVKM. Trimming pared 6 bases from V and 6 bases from J, leaving 21 bases between. CDR3 size: 16 residues.

The chain links TRBV19 to TRBJ1-2, with D hard to call. CDR1 is LNHDA and CDR2 is SQIVND in the germline V gene (reference sequence). The CDR3 runs to 14 residues. Trimming took off 6 bases at V and 7 bases at J, with 18 bases between the two ends. For the CDR3, the DNA is TGTGCCAGTAGAACCACCGGGGAAGTCGGTGGCTACACCTTC. It specifies CASRTTGEVGGYTF.

The V call is TRBV5-6, the J call TRBJ2-3; TRBD2 matches 10 bases. The germline V gene has CDR1 SGHDT and CDR2 YYEEEE. The length of the CDR3 is 16 residues. Unmatched junction bases numbered 4, after V lost 2 bases and J lost 1 base. Here the CDR3 DNA reads TGTGCCAGCAGCTTTGGACTAGCGGACCGCACAGATACGCAGTATTTT. This sequence encodes CASSFGLADRTDTQYF.

This clone has only one observation. The CDR3 nucleotides are TGTGCCAGCAGTTCTCAGGGCGGGACAGGGTACGGCTACACCTTC. Translating it yields CASSSQGGTGYGYTF. This chain joins TRBV7-2 and TRBJ1-2, with 9 bases fitting TRBD1. The CDR3 contains 15 residues. CDR1 is SGHTA and CDR2 is FQGNSA in the germline V gene. V was clipped by 6 bases and J by 8 bases; unmatched bases: 13.

The table lists this clone with a count of one. The gene calls are TRBV27 and TRBJ2-3; 8 bases are a match to TRBD2. The CDR3 extends over 16 amino acids. Per germline, CDR1 MNHEY and CDR2 SMNVEV (reference sequence). V trimming: 5 bases; J trimming: 2 bases; junction bases outside the gene matches: 9. CDR3 DNA: TGTGCCAGCAGTCCGGCGGAACTAGCGGTCACAGATACGCAGTATTTT. Translating gives CASSPAELAVTDTQYF.

This chain joins TRBV5-4 and TRBJ2-1; possible D gene TRBD1, 6 bases. This CDR3 is 14 amino acids long. Germline assignment: CDR1 SGHNT and CDR2 YYREEE (reference sequence). Trimming stripped 1 base from V and 7 bases from J, with 12 bases between. The CDR3 protein is CASSLSQGGNEQFF. The CDR3 DNA is TGTGCCAGCAGCTTGTCACAGGGTGGGAATGAGCAGTTCTTC.

The V and J genes are TRBV6-1 and TRBJ2-2; 8 bases are shared with TRBD2. The CDR3 has 16 residues. V was pared by 0 bases and J by 4 bases, with 4 bases of the junction left unmatched. From germline, CDR1 is MNHNS and CDR2 SASEGT. The CDR3 spells CASSEASGGATGELFF. The CDR3 DNA follows: TGTGCCAGCAGTGAAGCAAGCGGGGGAGCCACCGGGGAGCTGTTTTTT.

The V and J genes are TRBV5-1 and TRBJ1-2; a possible D gene is TRBD1 (5 bases). V was trimmed by 4 bases and J by 8 bases, leaving 21 bases between them. The CDR3 loop spans 15 amino acids. From germline, CDR1 is SGHRS and CDR2 YFSETQ. The CDR3 DNA reads TGCGCCAGCAGCCCAGTTTCGGGGGACTATGTAGGCTACACCTTC. Translating gives CASSPVSGDYVGYTF.

The chain is built from TRBV5-4 and TRBJ2-5, with TRBD1 identical over 7 bases. The CDR3 has 16 amino acids. Germline assignment: CDR1 SGHNT and CDR2 YYREEE (reference sequence). V was pared by 2 bases and J by 3 bases, with 10 bases of the junction left unmatched. The CDR3 nucleotides are TGTGCCAGCAGCTTAGTCGGCGAGGGGGCCAAAGAGACCCAGTACTTC. The encoded protein is CASSLVGEGAKETQYF.

This clone was counted only a few times. The rearrangement links TRBV2 to TRBJ2-3; D may be TRBD2 (6 bases). This CDR3 spans 14 amino acids. Trimming took off 8 bases at V and 1 base at J, with 13 bases between the two ends. Germline CDR1 is SNHLY and CDR2 is FYNNEI. The CDR3 here is CASGEDGGTDTQYF. The CDR3 DNA is TGTGCCAGCGGGGAGGATGGGGGCACAGATACGCAGTATTTT. Full variable domain (rest looked up from reference TRBV2 and TRBJ2-3): EPEVTQTPSHQVTQMGQEVILRCVPISNHLYFYWYRQILGQKVEFLVSFYNNEISEKSEIFDDQFSVERPDGSNFTLKIRSTKLEDSAMYFCASGEDGGTDTQYFGPGTRLTVL.

This clone turned up a few times. CDR3 sequence reads: CASGWTLRDTGELFF. CDR3 DNA: TGTGCCAGCGGGTGGACCCTGAGGGACACCGGGGAGCTGTTTTTT. The V gene is TRBV11-2, the J gene TRBJ2-2; TRBD2 is a possible D gene (5 bases). Germline assignment: CDR1 SGHAT and CDR2 FQNNGV. Trimming left V 8 bases short and J 3 bases short, with 16 bases between. This CDR3 is 15 amino acids long.

There are a few counts of this clone. The chain carries TRBV29-1 and TRBJ2-7; 10 bases match TRBD1. The V gene end was trimmed by 4 bases and the J gene end by 5 bases; junction bases not matched to a gene: 8. Germline V gene lookup returns CDR1 SQVTM and CDR2 ANQGSEA. This CDR3 spans 14 amino acids. The CDR3 region has the DNA TGCAGCGTTGCGGACTGGGACAGGGGCAACGAGCAGTACTTC. It is translated as CSVADWDRGNEQYF.

The rearrangement links TRBV18 to TRBJ1-3; unclear D gene. The CDR3 sequence is 16 residues long. From germline, CDR1 is KGHSH and CDR2 LQKENI. The V end lost 3 bases, the J end lost 4 bases, and 16 bases lay between the germline ends. This CDR3 reads CASSPYPGDEGNTIYF. CDR3 DNA: TGTGCCAGCTCACCCTACCCAGGTGACGAAGGAAACACCATATATTTT. The entire variable domain, with the rest obtained from reference TRBV18 and TRBJ1-3, is as follows: NAGVMQNPRHLVRRRGQEARLRCSPMKGHSHVYWYRQLPEEGLKFMVYLQKENIIDESGMPKERFSAEFPKEGPSILRIQQVVRGDSAAYFCASSPYPGDEGNTIYFGEGSWLTVV.

The CDR3 nucleotides read TGTGCCAGCAGCTCCCGGACTAGCGGGGGTTACACCGGGGAGCTGTTTTTT. The encoded protein is CASSSRTSGGYTGELFF. The chain has TRBV5-4 and TRBJ2-2; 13 bases align to TRBD2. The CDR3 spans 17 residues. Losses at the gene ends were 3 bases for V and 3 bases for J; bases not matched to a gene: 5. Germline CDR1 reads SGHNT; CDR2 reads YYREEE (reference sequence). Full variable domain (outside the CDR3, taken from reference TRBV5-4 and TRBJ2-2): ETGVTQSPTHLIKTRGQQVTLRCSSQSGHNTVSWYQQALGQGPQFIFQYYREEENGRGNFPPRFSGLQFPNYSSELNVNALELDDSALYLCASSSRTSGGYTGELFFGEGSRLTVL.

Only one count was recorded for this clone. J is TRBJ1-2 and V is TRBV7-8; D might be TRBD1 (6 bases). V was trimmed by 2 bases and J by 2 bases, leaving 21 bases between them. CDR1 is SGHVS, CDR2 FQNEAQ, per germline. The CDR3 covers 18 residues. The CDR3, as DNA: TGTGCCAGCAGCTTAAGTCAATCCCAGGGGCCGGGGAACTATGGCTACACCTTC. Translation: CASSLSQSQGPGNYGYTF.

The chain joins TRBV5-1 to TRBJ1-5, with a tentative D call TRBD1 (6 bases). CDR1 and CDR2 (germline): SGHRS, YFSETQ. V lost 0 bases, J lost 0 bases, and 10 bases lay in between. The CDR3 totals 16 residues. CDR3 protein: CASSLVPGDSNQPQHF. DNA for the CDR3: TGCGCCAGCAGCTTGGTGCCAGGGGATAGCAATCAGCCCCAGCATTTT.

This chain uses TRBV27 with TRBJ2-3, with D possibly matching TRBD2 (6 bases). CDR1 and CDR2 from the germline V gene are MNHEY and SMNVEV (reference sequence). Trimming pared 5 bases from V and 4 bases from J, leaving 10 bases between. This CDR3 region has 13 residues. CDR3 protein: CASSVRGSDTQYF. DNA for the CDR3: TGTGCCAGCAGTGTCCGGGGGTCAGATACGCAGTATTTT.

The table lists this clone with a few counts. The CDR3 here is CASSPQALGQGDGYTF. In DNA form, the CDR3 reads TGTGCCAGCAGCCCCCAAGCACTCGGACAGGGAGATGGCTACACCTTC. The rearrangement joins TRBV7-2 to TRBJ1-2, with 8 positions matching TRBD1. In germline, CDR1 is SGHTA, CDR2 FQGNSA. Trimming took 5 bases from V and 6 from J; bases not matched to a gene: 14. This CDR3 spans 16 amino acids.

Many counts were recorded for this clone. This chain links TRBV15 with TRBJ2-5, with D uncertain. V shed 2 bases and J shed 0 bases, with 4 bases lying between them. Germline CDR1 and CDR2: LNHNV and YYDKDF (reference sequence). This CDR3 is built from 13 residues. CDR3 bases: TGTGCCACCAGCAGACGGGACCAAGAGACCCAGTACTTC. Its protein product is CATSRRDQETQYF.

This clone was picked up a small number of times. V is TRBV6-6 and J is TRBJ2-3, with 11 bases aligning to TRBD2. CDR3 length equals 16 residues. J gave up 5 bases and V 4 bases, and 8 bases lay outside the gene matches. CDR1 and CDR2 (germline): MNHNY, SVGAGI (reference sequence). CDR3 in DNA: TGTGCCAGCAGTTCCCTAGCGGGGGGCTATGGAGATACGCAGTATTTT. As protein: CASSSLAGGYGDTQYF.

This clone was found a few times. The chain recombines TRBV4-2 with TRBJ2-7; 7 nucleotides align to TRBD2. Germline CDR1 and CDR2: LGHNA and YNFKEQ. This CDR3 has 17 amino acids. V shed 2 bases, J shed 3 bases, and the junction held 13 bases outside the gene matches. The CDR3 here is CASSQTSVSGGVYEQYF. CDR3 in DNA: TGTGCCAGCAGCCAAACTAGCGTTAGCGGTGGTGTCTACGAGCAGTACTTC.

The V gene is TRBV6-5, the J gene TRBJ2-5, with D tentatively TRBD1 (6 bases). The germline V and J ends were trimmed by 0 bases and 0 bases, with 11 bases remaining between them. Germline CDR1 is MNHEY and CDR2 is SVGAGI. This CDR3 has 16 residues. DNA for the CDR3: TGTGCCAGCAGTTACTCGATTCAGGGGTACCAAGAGACCCAGTACTTC. Its protein is CASSYSIQGYQETQYF.

The gene calls are TRBV7-3 and TRBJ1-6; D unresolved. V lost 3 bases to trimming and J lost 7 bases, with 7 bases between them. The CDR3 runs to 13 residues. The germline CDR1 and CDR2 sequences are SGHTA and FQGTGA. CDR3 in DNA: TGTGCCAGCAGCTTGGGAGGGAATTCACCCCTCCACTTT. It yields the protein CASSLGGNSPLHF.

V usage is TRBV5-1 and J usage is TRBJ2-5, with TRBD1 as a possible D gene (6 bases). V gave up 0 bases and J gave up 3 bases, with 9 bases separating them. The CDR3 spans 14 residues. Germline values: CDR1 SGHRS, CDR2 YFSETQ. CDR3 in DNA: TGCGCCAGCAGCTTGGGACAGGTTGAAGAGACCCAGTACTTC. Translating gives CASSLGQVEETQYF.

In this sample, this clone turned up a few times. The V call is TRBV7-2, the J call TRBJ2-3; TRBD2 agrees at 13 bases. CDR1 is SGHTA and CDR2 is FQGNSA in the germline V gene. Trimming cost V 1 base and J 0 bases; bases outside gene matches: 4. This CDR3 is built from 18 residues. The CDR3 DNA is TGTGCCAGCAGCTTAGGGGGACTAGCGGGGCCTAGCACAGATACGCAGTATTTT. It encodes CASSLGGLAGPSTDTQYF.

This chain uses TRBV7-2 with TRBJ1-4; 8 bases line up with TRBD1. The CDR3 sequence is 15 residues long. Germline-derived CDR1 and CDR2 are SGHTA and FQGNSA. The V and J ends lost 1 base and 6 bases, in that order; junction bases with no gene match: 4. The CDR3 loop is CASSLVTGGDEKLFF. Here the CDR3 DNA reads TGTGCCAGCAGCTTAGTTACAGGGGGGGATGAAAAACTGTTTTTT. Full variable domain (rest looked up from reference TRBV7-2 and TRBJ1-4): GAGVSQSPSNKVTEKGKDVELRCDPISGHTALYWYRQSLGQGLEFLIYFQGNSAPDKSGLPSDRFSAERTGGSVSTLTIQRTQQEDSAVYLCASSLVTGGDEKLFFGSGTQLSVL.

The chain joins TRBV14 to TRBJ2-1; the D gene is possibly TRBD1 (6 bases). Trimming shortened V by 1 base and J by 2 bases, and 9 bases separated the two germline ends. The CDR3 loop spans 15 amino acids. Germline V CDR1 and CDR2: SGHDN, FVKESK. The DNA of the CDR3 is TGTGCCAGCAGCCAAGTCGCAGGGGCCTACAATGAGCAGTTCTTC. Protein product: CASSQVAGAYNEQFF.

In this sample, this clone turned up a few times. The V and J genes are TRBV5-6 and TRBJ2-7, with D possibly matching TRBD1 (6 bases). The CDR3 runs to 14 residues. From germline, CDR1 is SGHDT and CDR2 YYEEEE. Trimming stripped 2 bases from V and 1 base from J, with 10 bases between. The CDR3 sequence: CASSFGTPSYEQYF. The CDR3, as DNA: TGTGCCAGCAGCTTCGGGACACCTTCCTACGAGCAGTACTTC.

The chain couples TRBV4-3 to TRBJ1-1; TRBD1 matches at 7 bases. Per germline, CDR1 LGHNA and CDR2 YSLEER. The V gene end was trimmed by 0 bases and the J gene end by 0 bases; junction bases not matched to a gene: 7. The CDR3 consists of 17 residues. The CDR3, as DNA: TGCGCCAGCAGCCAAGATCGAGGGGGCGGCCTGAACACTGAAGCTTTCTTT. This gives the protein CASSQDRGGGLNTEAFF.